These T cell receptor beta chains were read from a single sample in a study of beta chain features in type 1 diabetes. The table came from immunoSEQ multiplex PCR; TCRdb's copy has only in-frame clones and leaves some out. Of more than 250,000 clones listed, approximately 15% are singletons. The sequenced sample consisted of naive CD4+ T cells from blood. These receptors were obtained from a man aged 18 to 30 with type 1 diabetes. Both conserved end residues are part of each CDR3. The D gene is left open where the match is weak. Some rows have no size entry. The others give once, few or many, or a class for an expanded clone.

.	TRBD1	TRBV9	TRBJ2-1	16	CASSVRTGGSYNEQFF	TGTGCCAGCAGCGTGCGGACAGGGGGCTCCTACAATGAGCAGTTCTTC
.	.	TRBV19	TRBJ1-6	18	CASSMRMRSGTYNSPLHF	TGTGCCAGTAGTATGAGGATGCGCTCCGGAACCTATAATTCACCCCTCCACTTT
.	.	TRBV19	TRBJ2-2	16	CASSISAGKYAGELFF	TGTGCCAGTAGTATAAGTGCAGGGAAATATGCCGGGGAGCTGTTTTTT
.	.	TRBV5-4	TRBJ2-2	17	CASSSSPGPTRTGELFF	TGTGCCAGCAGCTCGTCGCCGGGACCGACTAGAACCGGGGAGCTGTTTTTT
.	.	TRBV6-5	TRBJ2-1	15	CASSYSGAGYNEQFF	TGTGCCAGCAGTTACTCAGGGGCTGGTTACAATGAGCAGTTCTTC
.	.	TRBV5-1	TRBJ1-1	15	CASSPKTGMNTEAFF	TGCGCCAGCAGCCCCAAGACGGGTATGAACACTGAAGCTTTCTTT
few	TRBD2	TRBV28	TRBJ2-1	16	CASSSGGLAGVNEQFF	TGTGCCAGCAGTTCTGGGGGACTAGCGGGAGTAAATGAGCAGTTCTTC
.	.	TRBV28	TRBJ2-7	14	CASSLGGQSYEQYF	TGTGCCAGCAGTTTGGGGGGACAGTCCTACGAGCAGTACTTC
few	TRBD1	TRBV28	TRBJ2-1	15	CASSLRQGPYNEQFF	TGTGCCAGCAGTTTAAGACAGGGCCCCTACAATGAGCAGTTCTTC
.	TRBD1	TRBV6-6	TRBJ2-4	11	CASSYGPGGYF	TGTGCCAGCAGTTACGGTCCAGGGGGCTACTTC
.	.	TRBV18	TRBJ2-4	14	CASSPPDSKNIQYF	TGTGCCAGCTCACCACCGGACAGTAAAAACATTCAGTACTTC
.	TRBD1	TRBV30	TRBJ2-3	14	CASGTGGYTDTQYF	TGTGCCTCCGGGACAGGGGGATATACAGATACGCAGTATTTT
few	TRBD2	TRBV7-9	TRBJ2-7	15	CASSPTSGGSYEQYF	TGTGCCAGCAGCCCGACTAGCGGGGGCTCCTACGAGCAGTACTTC
few	.	TRBV21-1	TRBJ2-1	17	CASSIEKAGVPNNEQFF	TGTGCCAGCAGCATTGAAAAAGCGGGCGTCCCCAACAATGAGCAGTTCTTC
few	TRBD1	TRBV2	TRBJ1-2	12	CASNMDRGGYTF	TGTGCCAGCAACATGGACAGGGGCGGCTACACCTTC
.	.	TRBV7-9	TRBJ2-3	14	CASSLTRGTDTQYF	TGTGCCAGCAGCTTAACACGGGGCACAGATACGCAGTATTTT
.	TRBD1	TRBV11-2	TRBJ2-6	18	CASSLVGQGRTGANVLTF	TGTGCCAGCAGCTTAGTTGGACAGGGCCGCACTGGGGCCAACGTCCTGACTTTC
.	TRBD1	TRBV14	TRBJ2-6	19	CASSPGTGGRRSGANVLTF	TGTGCCAGCAGCCCCGGGACAGGGGGTCGTAGATCTGGGGCCAACGTCCTGACTTTC
few	TRBD1	TRBV4-3	TRBJ1-5	15	CASSQAGGNDQPQHF	TGCGCCAGCAGCCAGGCAGGGGGTAATGATCAGCCCCAGCATTTT
few	.	TRBV30	TRBJ1-6	14	CAWSPLAGRSPLHF	TGTGCCTGGAGTCCATTGGCAGGGCGGTCACCCCTCCACTTT
.	.	TRBV10-3	TRBJ1-1	13	CAIRGEWNTEAFF	TGTGCCATCAGAGGGGAATGGAACACTGAAGCTTTCTTT
few	.	TRBV18	TRBJ2-1	14	CASSPGNTGNEQFF	TGTGCCAGCTCACCAGGCAATACGGGGAATGAGCAGTTCTTC
.	.	TRBV18	TRBJ1-1	13	CASSPGTQMGAFF	TGTGCCAGCTCCCCCGGGACACAGATGGGAGCTTTCTTT
.	.	TRBV5-1	TRBJ2-7	15	CASSLDSGSVNEQYF	TGCGCCAGCAGCTTGGATTCAGGCTCAGTAAACGAGCAGTACTTC
few	TRBD1	TRBV9	TRBJ2-6	15	CASSEQGVGANVLTF	TGTGCCAGCAGCGAGCAGGGGGTTGGGGCCAACGTCCTGACTTTC
few	TRBD2	TRBV5-1	TRBJ2-5	16	CASSQGLAGPRETQYF	TGCGCCAGCAGCCAGGGACTAGCGGGACCGAGAGAGACCCAGTACTTC
few	.	TRBV6-1	TRBJ1-1	15	CASQGTPSSNTEAFF	TGTGCCAGCCAAGGGACACCCTCTTCGAACACTGAAGCTTTCTTT
few	.	TRBV28	TRBJ1-1	11	CAGGSQRGAFF	TGTGCCGGGGGCAGTCAAAGAGGAGCTTTCTTT
.	.	TRBV7-2	TRBJ1-2	16	CASSLTFSQRNYGYTF	TGTGCCAGCAGCTTAACGTTTTCTCAGCGTAACTATGGCTACACCTTC
few	TRBD2	TRBV2	TRBJ2-1	15	CASWTLAGANNEQFF	TGTGCCAGCTGGACACTAGCGGGGGCGAACAATGAGCAGTTCTTC
.	TRBD1	TRBV28	TRBJ1-1	15	CASSFAGGSNTEAFF	TGTGCCAGCAGTTTCGCAGGGGGATCGAACACTGAAGCTTTCTTT
few	TRBD1	TRBV19	TRBJ2-5	14	CASSRGQAKETQYF	TGTGCCAGTAGTCGAGGACAGGCTAAAGAGACCCAGTACTTC
few	.	TRBV28	TRBJ1-5	15	CASSSHQAGNQPQHF	TGTGCCAGCAGTTCGCACCAAGCTGGCAATCAGCCCCAGCATTTT
few	.	TRBV7-9	TRBJ2-1	14	CASSLDTLYNEQFF	TGTGCCAGCAGCTTGGACACCCTTTACAATGAGCAGTTCTTC
few	TRBD2	TRBV9	TRBJ2-2	16	CASSPRASGGIGELFF	TGTGCCAGCAGCCCCCGGGCTAGCGGGGGTATCGGGGAGCTGTTTTTT
few	TRBD2	TRBV4-2	TRBJ2-7	18	CASSPAGTSGTYTYEQYF	TGTGCCAGCAGCCCGGCCGGGACTAGCGGGACTTATACCTACGAGCAGTACTTC
.	TRBD1	TRBV7-9	TRBJ2-6	19	CASRHSLRGFGAGANVLTF	TGTGCCAGCAGGCATAGCCTCAGGGGGTTCGGAGCTGGGGCCAACGTCCTGACTTTC
.	.	TRBV7-2	TRBJ2-3	14	CASLRDWGTDTQYF	TGTGCCAGTTTGCGGGACTGGGGCACAGATACGCAGTATTTT
.	.	TRBV29-1	TRBJ2-7	12	CSVARADYEQYF	TGCAGCGTCGCCCGGGCGGACTACGAGCAGTACTTC
.	TRBD1	TRBV7-2	TRBJ1-5	15	CASSLGQGLSQPQHF	TGTGCCAGCAGCTTGGGACAGGGGCTCAGTCAGCCCCAGCATTTT